The 18 T cell receptor beta chains given below trace back to one sample, sequenced in a study of T cells in Graves' hyperthyroidism and ophthalmopathy. Regions amplified from RNA transcripts were the TCR beta CDR3 regions. HTBI primers were the set used in a first-round RT-PCR of the TCR CDR3. TCRdb re-derived calls from the multiplex PCR reads in MiXCR, one entry per CDR3 protein. In the table there are some 500,000 distinct CDR3 sequences, around 16% of which are singletons. Material: blood. These receptor sequences come from a young woman with Graves' ophthalmopathy.

This clonotype was detected a few times. This chain's CDR3 is CASSLSPGMYEKLFF. CDR3 sequence (DNA): TGTGCCAGCAGTTTATCCCCGGGGATGTATGAAAAACTGTTTTTT. The chain recombines TRBV28 with TRBJ1-4; D not resolved. Trimming removed 1 base at V and 6 bases at J, with 12 bases between. Germline lookup yields CDR1 MDHEN and CDR2 SYDVKM. This CDR3 contains 15 residues.

V and J are TRBV19 and TRBJ2-1; TRBD1 matches at 7 bases. The CDR3 totals 14 residues. Germline loops: CDR1 LNHDA, CDR2 SQIVND (reference sequence). V was clipped by 5 bases and J by 5 bases; unmatched bases: 6. The CDR3 loop is CASSVGQRNNEQFF. As DNA, the CDR3 is TGTGCCAGTAGTGTGGGACAGCGCAACAATGAGCAGTTCTTC. The variable domain in full, with the rest retrieved from reference TRBV19 and TRBJ2-1, is DGGITQSPKYLFRKEGQNVTLSCEQNLNHDAMYWYRQDPGQGLRLIYYSQIVNDFQKGDIAEGYSVSREKKESFPLTVTSAQKNPTAFYLCASSVGQRNNEQFFGPGTRLTVL.

This clonotype was observed a handful of times. The chain carries TRBV5-1 and TRBJ1-4, with 9 bases matching TRBD1. This CDR3 has 16 residues. CDR1 and CDR2 from the germline V gene are SGHRS and YFSETQ. J lost 7 bases, V lost 2 bases, and 9 bases had no gene match. In DNA, the CDR3 is TGCGCCAGCAGCTTATCATTAAGGGACAGGGTTGAAAAACTGTTTTTT. Amino acid sequence: CASSLSLRDRVEKLFF. The variable domain in full, with the rest retrieved from reference TRBV5-1 and TRBJ1-4, is KAGVTQTPRYLIKTRGQQVTLSCSPISGHRSVSWYQQTPGQGLQFLFEYFSETQRNKGNFPGRFSGRQFSNSRSEMNVSTLELGDSALYLCASSLSLRDRVEKLFFGSGTQLSVL.

This clonotype occurred many times. The chain is built from TRBV6-1 and TRBJ1-2, with D perhaps matching TRBD1 (5 bases). The germline V gene has CDR1 MNHNS and CDR2 SASEGT. Trimming pared 6 bases from V and 5 bases from J, leaving 16 bases between. This CDR3 is built from 14 residues. CDR3 nucleotide sequence: TGTGCCAGCAGCCGCCAGGGCGCTGGGTATGGCTACACCTTC. It codes for CASSRQGAGYGYTF.

This clonotype was seen a handful of times. This rearrangement joins TRBV12-3 or TRBV12-4 to TRBJ2-3; 10 positions agree with TRBD2. Trimming took 8 bases from V and 8 from J; bases not matched to a gene: 10. The CDR3 length is 14 residues. CDR3 region: CASRSSGSSGTQYF. The CDR3 coding sequence is TGTGCCAGCCGATCTAGCGGGAGTTCGGGTACGCAGTATTTT.

The sample holds many counts of this clonotype. This CDR3 reads CSARDVPGQGTTGSSYEQYF. CDR3 bases: TGCAGTGCTAGAGATGTTCCGGGACAGGGTACCACCGGGAGCTCCTACGAGCAGTACTTC. The chain recombines TRBV20-1 with TRBJ2-7, with 9 positions matching TRBD1. This CDR3 has 20 amino acids. V shed 0 bases, J shed 0 bases, and the junction held 18 bases outside the gene matches. CDR1 is DFQATT, CDR2 SNEGSKA, per germline (reference sequence).

This clonotype was counted many times. The rearrangement links TRBV6-2 or TRBV6-3 to TRBJ1-1; tentatively, D is TRBD1 (5 bases). The CDR3 is 16 residues long. Germline V CDR1 and CDR2: MNHEY, SVGEGT. V lost 2 bases to trimming and J lost 1 base, with 14 bases between them. The chain's CDR3 is CASSYRRGGGNTEAFF. CDR3 nucleotides: TGTGCCAGCAGTTACCGTAGGGGAGGCGGGAACACTGAAGCTTTCTTT.

This clonotype was seen at least ten times. The V gene is TRBV5-6, the J gene TRBJ2-7; 14 positions match TRBD2. With V trimmed by 3 bases and J by 3 bases, 5 bases remained unmatched. Germline V CDR1 and CDR2: SGHDT, YYEEEE. The CDR3 contains 16 residues. The DNA for the CDR3 is TGTGCCAGCAGCTCAGGACTAGCGGGAGGCAACTACGAGCAGTACTTC. Its translation is CASSSGLAGGNYEQYF. Supplemented by reference TRBV5-6 and TRBJ2-7, the full variable domain reads DAGVTQSPTHLIKTRGQQVTLRCSPKSGHDTVSWYQQALGQGPQFIFQYYEEEERQRGNFPDRFSGHQFPNYSSELNVNALLLGDSALYLCASSSGLAGGNYEQYFGPGTRLTVT.

The chain links TRBV7-9 to TRBJ2-7; 12 bases align to TRBD2. J gave up 5 bases and V 4 bases, and 6 bases lay outside the gene matches. Looked up from germline, CDR1 is SEHNR and CDR2 is FQNEAQ (reference sequence). CDR3 length: 15 residues. Written as DNA, the CDR3 is TGTGCCAGCAGCTCCCCTAGCGGGAGGGCGAACGAGCAGTACTTC. This encodes CASSSPSGRANEQYF.

A few counts support this clonotype. This rearrangement joins TRBV9 to TRBJ2-3; TRBD2 agrees at 7 bases. From germline, CDR1 is SGDLS and CDR2 YYNGEE. V was clipped by 2 bases and J by 0 bases; unmatched bases: 12. CDR3 length equals 18 residues. CDR3 sequence: CASSVLALLAASTDTQYF. CDR3 in DNA: TGTGCCAGCAGCGTCCTGGCCCTTCTAGCGGCTAGCACAGATACGCAGTATTTT.

The chain joins TRBV9 to TRBJ1-5; 10 bases align to TRBD1. The CDR3 contains 15 residues. With 3 bases clipped from V and 1 base from J, the junction kept 1 base outside the gene matches. Germline V gene lookup returns CDR1 SGDLS and CDR2 YYNGEE. The CDR3 sequence is CASSETGGSNQPQHF. The DNA of the CDR3 is TGTGCCAGCAGCGAGACAGGGGGCAGCAATCAGCCCCAGCATTTT.

Ten or more counts support this clonotype. The chain combines TRBV28 with TRBJ2-3; D could derive from TRBD1 or TRBD2 (6 bases each). In germline, CDR1 is MDHEN, CDR2 SYDVKM. The CDR3 is 14 amino acids. The ends were cut back, 5 bases at V and 5 bases at J, with 14 bases in the middle. CDR3: CASSRLGGLDTQYF. The DNA for the CDR3 is TGTGCCAGCAGTCGATTAGGGGGGCTAGATACGCAGTATTTT.

This clonotype was picked up many times. V and J are TRBV28 and TRBJ2-4; no firm D call. Germline V gene sequence: CDR1 MDHEN, CDR2 SYDVKM. The CDR3 is made up of 13 amino acids. Trimming took off 1 base at V and 1 base at J, with 2 bases between the two ends. This CDR3 reads CASSLFAKNIQYF. The CDR3 DNA sequence: TGTGCCAGCAGTTTATTTGCCAAAAACATTCAGTACTTC.

In this sample, this clonotype turned up a few times. The genes are TRBV6-1 and TRBJ2-7; unclear D gene. With 4 bases removed from V and 0 bases from J, the gap between germline ends came to 10 bases. Germline V gives CDR1 MNHNS, CDR2 SASEGT. The length of the CDR3 is 14 residues. CDR3 in DNA: TGTGCCAGCAGTGGGAGATTAAGCTCCTACGAGCAGTACTTC. Translating it yields CASSGRLSSYEQYF.

This clonotype appeared many times. The V call is TRBV14, the J call TRBJ1-1; no reliable D call. Trimming pared 2 bases from V and 2 bases from J, leaving 6 bases between. Per the germline V gene, CDR1 is SGHDN and CDR2 is FVKESK. The CDR3 runs to 13 residues. CDR3 DNA sequence: TGTGCCAGCAGCCAATCAGAAAACACTGAAGCTTTCTTT. Amino acids: CASSQSENTEAFF.

The J gene is TRBJ2-1, the V gene TRBV13, with 8 bases identical to TRBD2. CDR3 size: 15 residues. V lost 5 bases and J lost 3; bases outside the gene matches: 6. CDR1 is PRHDT and CDR2 is FYEKMQ in the germline V gene (reference sequence). CDR3 in amino acids: CASSHSGTRYNEQFF. For the CDR3, the DNA is TGTGCCAGCAGCCATAGCGGGACACGCTACAATGAGCAGTTCTTC.

This clonotype was recorded at least ten times. Written as DNA, the CDR3 is TGTGCCTGGAAGGGGACAGGGGGCTACGAGCAGTACTTC. It is translated as CAWKGTGGYEQYF. V gene TRBV30 combines with J gene TRBJ2-7, with 11 bases fitting TRBD1. The germline CDR1 and CDR2 sequences are GTSNPN and SVGIG (reference sequence). The CDR3 loop spans 13 amino acids. V lost 4 bases to trimming and J lost 3 bases; unmatched junction nucleotides: 2. The full variable domain, its missing parts supplied by reference TRBV30 and TRBJ2-7, is SQTIHQWPATLVQPVGSPLSLECTVEGTSNPNLYWYRQAAGRGLQLLFYSVGIGQISSEVPQNLSASRPQDRQFILSSKKLLLSDSGFYLCAWKGTGGYEQYFGPGTRLTVT.

This clonotype came up a few times. The V gene is TRBV5-1, the J gene TRBJ2-2; perhaps TRBD2 as D (5 bases). CDR1 SGHRS and CDR2 YFSETQ come from the germline V gene. Between the trimmed V and J ends, which lost 2 bases and 6 bases, there was a span of 11 bases. The CDR3 has 14 amino acids. CDR3 coding DNA: TGCGCCAGCAGCTTCTTTACCGGGGCCGGGGAGCTGTTTTTT. Translated, it gives CASSFFTGAGELFF.